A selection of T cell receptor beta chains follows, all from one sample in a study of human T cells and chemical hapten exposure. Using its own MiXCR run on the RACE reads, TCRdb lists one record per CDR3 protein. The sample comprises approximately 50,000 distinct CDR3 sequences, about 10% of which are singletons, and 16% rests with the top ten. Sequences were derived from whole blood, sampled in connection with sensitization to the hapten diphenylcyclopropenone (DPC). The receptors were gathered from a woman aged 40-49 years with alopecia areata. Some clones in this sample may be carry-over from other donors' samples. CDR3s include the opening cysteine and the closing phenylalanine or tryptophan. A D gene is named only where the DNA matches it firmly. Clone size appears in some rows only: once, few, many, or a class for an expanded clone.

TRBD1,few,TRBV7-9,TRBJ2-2,TGTGCCAGCAGCTTCAAGACAGGGATGAACACCGGGGAGCTGTTTTTT,CASSFKTGMNTGELFF
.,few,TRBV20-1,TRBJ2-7,TGCAGTGCTAGACCGGAACTAGGCTCCTACGAGCAGTACTTC,CSARPELGSYEQYF
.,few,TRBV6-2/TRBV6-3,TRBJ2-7,TGTGCCAGCCTTAACAGGGCGACCTCCTACGAGCAGTACTTC,CASLNRATSYEQYF
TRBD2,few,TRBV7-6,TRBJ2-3,TGTGCCAGCAGCTCTGGGACTAGCGGGGGGGCGCCTGGCCCAGATACGCAGTATTTT,CASSSGTSGGAPGPDTQYF
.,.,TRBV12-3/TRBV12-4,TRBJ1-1,TGTGCCAGCAGTTCAGGCTACACTGAAGCTTTCTTT,CASSSGYTEAFF
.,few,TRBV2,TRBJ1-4,TGTGCCAGCAGTGAGACACCCCGGGAGGAAAAACTGTTTTTT,CASSETPREEKLFF
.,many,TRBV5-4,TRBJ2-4,TGTGCCAGTACGGACGGAGCCAAAAACATTCAGTACTTC,CASTDGAKNIQYF
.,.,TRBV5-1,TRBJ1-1,TGCGCCAGCAGAGATCAGGCCAAGTTGAACACTGAAGCTTTCTTT,CASRDQAKLNTEAFF
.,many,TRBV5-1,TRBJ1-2,TGCGCCAGCAGCTTGGGCGACAGACTACCCTCCAACTATGGCTACACCTTC,CASSLGDRLPSNYGYTF
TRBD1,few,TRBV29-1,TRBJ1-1,TGCAGCGCTGAGGACAGGACCTACACTGAAGCTTTCTTT,CSAEDRTYTEAFF
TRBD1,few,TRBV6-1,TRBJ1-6,TGTGCCAGCAGTGAACCCGGGACAGGGGATAATTCACCCCTCCACTTT,CASSEPGTGDNSPLHF
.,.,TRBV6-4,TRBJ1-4,TGTGCCAGCAACCTGAGGCACAGCATCCTATTTAATGAAAAACTGTTTTTT,CASNLRHSILFNEKLFF
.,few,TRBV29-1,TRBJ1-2,TGCAGCGTTGCAGCCTCAAACTATGGCTACACCTTC,CSVAASNYGYTF
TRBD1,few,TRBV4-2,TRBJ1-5,TGTGCCAGCAGCCAAGATCCAGGGGGCTCTAATCAGCCCCAGCATTTT,CASSQDPGGSNQPQHF
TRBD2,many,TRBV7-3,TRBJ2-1,TGTGCCAGCAGCAGGACTAGTCTTGAAGAGCAGTTCTTC,CASSRTSLEEQFF
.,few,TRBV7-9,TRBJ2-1,TGTGCCAGCAGCTCCGACAGGAGCTCCTACAATGAGCAGTTCTTC,CASSSDRSSYNEQFF
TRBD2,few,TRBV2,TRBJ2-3,TGTGCCAGCAGTCGAGGGACTAGCGGGGGGGCACATACGCAGTATTTT,CASSRGTSGGAHTQYF
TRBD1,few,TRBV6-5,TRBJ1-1,TGTGCCAGCTTGTTCGACAGGGGGTCTGAAGCTTTCTTT,CASLFDRGSEAFF
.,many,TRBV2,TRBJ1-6,TGTGCCAGCAGGTCCCGACACCTTACCTTTAATTCACCCCTCCACTTT,CASRSRHLTFNSPLHF
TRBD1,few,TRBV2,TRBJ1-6,TGTGCCAGCAGGCGGCAGGGGGAGGCTTCACCCCTCCACTTT,CASRRQGEASPLHF
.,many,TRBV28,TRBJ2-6,TGTGCCAGCAGTTTGTATACAGGGACCTCTGGGGCCAACGTCCTGACTTTC,CASSLYTGTSGANVLTF
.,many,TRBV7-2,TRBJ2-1,TGTGCCAGCAGGCTGGGGGTAGGGTATGAGCAGTTCTTC,CASRLGVGYEQFF
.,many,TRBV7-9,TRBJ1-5,TGTGCCAGCAGCGCTGACGGGCCGCGGCCCCAGCATTTT,CASSADGPRPQHF
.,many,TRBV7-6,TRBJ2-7,TGTGCCAGCAGCTTGCCCATGGACAAGACCAGAAGCTACGAGCAGTACTTC,CASSLPMDKTRSYEQYF
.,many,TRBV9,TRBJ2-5,TGTGCCAGCAGCGTAGCTCATTCGGAGACCCAGTACTTC,CASSVAHSETQYF
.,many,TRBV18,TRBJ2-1,TGTGCCAGCTCACCAACAGGGTCCGTCTCTCGAGGTCTCGGTGAGCAGTTCTTC,CASSPTGSVSRGLGEQFF
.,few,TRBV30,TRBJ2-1,TGTGCCTGGAGTTGGGGTCAGGAGCAGTTCTTC,CAWSWGQEQFF
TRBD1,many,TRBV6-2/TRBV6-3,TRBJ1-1,TGTGCCAGCGGACAGGGGCCGCTAGCCGCTTTCTTT,CASGQGPLAAFF
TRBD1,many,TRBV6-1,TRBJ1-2,TGTGCCAGCAGAAACAGGGGGCGCTTCGATGGCTACACCTTC,CASRNRGRFDGYTF
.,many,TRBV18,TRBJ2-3,TGTGCCAGCTCACCAACAGGGTCCGCAGATACGCAGTATTTT,CASSPTGSADTQYF